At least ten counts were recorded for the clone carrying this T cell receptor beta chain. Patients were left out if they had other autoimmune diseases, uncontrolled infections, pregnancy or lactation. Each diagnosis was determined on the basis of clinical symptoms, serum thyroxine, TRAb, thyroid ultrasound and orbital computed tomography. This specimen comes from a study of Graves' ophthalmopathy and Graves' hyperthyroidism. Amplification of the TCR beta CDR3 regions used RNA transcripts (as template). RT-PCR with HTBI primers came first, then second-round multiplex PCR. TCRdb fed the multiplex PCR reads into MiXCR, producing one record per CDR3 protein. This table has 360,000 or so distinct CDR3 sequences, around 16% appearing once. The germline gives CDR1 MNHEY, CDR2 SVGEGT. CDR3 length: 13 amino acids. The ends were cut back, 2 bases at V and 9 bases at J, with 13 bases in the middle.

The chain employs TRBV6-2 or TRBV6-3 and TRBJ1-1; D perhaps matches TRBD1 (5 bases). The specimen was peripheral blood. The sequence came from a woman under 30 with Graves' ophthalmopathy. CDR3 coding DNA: TGTGCCAGCAGTTACGTTGGGTCAGGGAAAGCTTTCTTT. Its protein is CASSYVGSGKAFF.